The table lists the clone carrying this TCR beta chain with a few counts. Its antigen is not known. Compared with germline, one end of the junction differs, possibly owing to a read error. This record belongs to a study of T cell responses to AZD1222 COVID-19 vaccine. Overall study results and limits: Among the donors, most were white British and more were female, and clonal diversity was possibly underestimated.

Only in-frame clones appear in the TCRdb table, and some are missing; sequencing was by immunoSEQ multiplex PCR. Of roughly 100,000 clones listed, about 90% are singletons. CDR1 and CDR2 (germline): SGHTA, FQGTGA. This CDR3 contains 13 residues. The chain uses TRBV7-3 and TRBJ2-3; D unresolved. This specimen consisted of peripheral blood, obtained on day 0 of AZD1222 vaccination. The source is an adult in good health. Here the CDR3 reads CASSVTGTDTQYF. CDR3 DNA sequence: TGTGCCAGCAGCGTAACGGGCACAGATACGCAGTATTTT.